One and the same sample provided the 18 T cell receptor beta chains below, sequenced in a study of cytomegalovirus exposure and HLA in healthy donors. PCR primers comprised 60 Vbeta and 13 Jbeta primers. Clones were read by immunoSEQ multiplex PCR, and TCRdb kept only the in-frame ones, dropping some. The profile shows some 98,000 clones, approximately 9% of them singletons. Specimen: PBMCs. These receptor sequences come from a man in his fifties or sixties in good health and CMV-seropositive.

This clone was detected only a few times. V gene TRBV6-5 combines with J gene TRBJ2-5; 14 positions agree with TRBD2. The CDR3 runs 16 residues. V was clipped by 4 bases and J by 4 bases; unmatched bases: 5. Germline values: CDR1 MNHEY, CDR2 SVGAGI. The CDR3 nucleotides are TGTGCCAGCAGTTTGGGGACTAGCGGGAGTCGAGAGACCCAGTACTTC. Protein: CASSLGTSGSRETQYF.

This clone turned up a few times. The chain uses TRBV29-1 and TRBJ2-7; TRBD2 agrees at 8 bases. V was pared by 6 bases and J by 2 bases, with 21 bases of the junction left unmatched. The CDR3 is made up of 18 amino acids. Germline V CDR1 and CDR2: SQVTM, ANQGSEA. Here the CDR3 reads CSVRGGQGPGTRAYEQYF. Written as DNA, the CDR3 is TGCAGCGTCCGAGGGGGGCAGGGACCCGGGACTAGAGCCTACGAGCAGTACTTC.

J is TRBJ1-2 and V is TRBV11-2; possible D gene TRBD1, 5 bases. Germline CDR1 SGHAT, CDR2 FQNNGV. Trimming pared 2 bases from V and 0 bases from J, leaving 13 bases between. The CDR3 length is 16 residues. In nucleotides, the CDR3 is TGTGCCAGCAGCTTAACCCAGGGTTCCACTAACTATGGCTACACCTTC. Translated: CASSLTQGSTNYGYTF.

V usage is TRBV28 and J usage is TRBJ1-5; D may be TRBD1 (6 bases). CDR3 length: 15 residues. CDR1 and CDR2 (germline): MDHEN, SYDVKM. Trimming stripped 6 bases from V and 0 bases from J, with 12 bases between. The CDR3 region is CASRPRGYSNQPQHF. The DNA for the CDR3 is TGTGCCAGCAGGCCCAGGGGTTATAGCAATCAGCCCCAGCATTTT.

CDR3: CASSLLADTDTQYF. As DNA, the CDR3 is TGCGCCAGCAGCTTACTAGCGGACACAGATACGCAGTATTTT. This rearrangement joins TRBV5-1 to TRBJ2-3; 8 nucleotides line up with TRBD2. This CDR3 contains 14 residues. The junction had 1 base not matched to a gene; V was cut back by 2 bases and J by 2 bases. Germline V lookup: CDR1 SGHRS, CDR2 YFSETQ.

This clone was observed a few times. The V call is TRBV9, the J call TRBJ2-2, with 10 bases aligning to TRBD1. CDR1 is SGDLS and CDR2 is YYNGEE in the germline V gene. The CDR3 has 16 amino acids. V lost 3 bases to trimming and J lost 3 bases; unmatched junction nucleotides: 5. The CDR3 loop is CASSDRDRGYTGELFF. CDR3 nucleotides: TGTGCCAGCAGCGACAGGGACAGGGGATACACCGGGGAGCTGTTTTTT.

In its sample, this clone was seen a few times. The chain links TRBV14 to TRBJ2-3, with 12 bases matching TRBD1. The germline V gene has CDR1 SGHDN and CDR2 FVKESK. Trimming took 3 bases from V and 3 from J; bases not matched to a gene: 4. This CDR3 comprises 16 residues. CDR3 sequence reads: CASSQGQGAFTDTQYF. Written as DNA, the CDR3 is TGTGCCAGCAGCCAGGGACAGGGGGCCTTTACAGATACGCAGTATTTT.

The gene calls are TRBV4-2 and TRBJ2-7, with TRBD2 as a possible D gene (5 bases). The CDR3 sequence is 13 residues long. CDR1 LGHNA and CDR2 YNFKEQ come from the germline V gene. The V and J ends lost 5 bases and 0 bases respectively, with 8 bases between them. The chain's CDR3 is CASSGSNSYEQYF. The CDR3 DNA sequence: TGTGCCAGCAGCGGGAGCAACTCCTACGAGCAGTACTTC.

The V gene is TRBV2, the J gene TRBJ2-5; the D is unclear. The J call may be mistaken, given a closer DNA end match to TRBJ2-7. Germline loops: CDR1 SNHLY, CDR2 FYNNEI. The CDR3 is 10 amino acids. CDR3 in DNA: TGTGCCAGCAGGTCCTACGAGCAGTACTTC. This translates into CASRSYEQYF.

This clone was recorded a few times. The rearrangement uses TRBV28 and TRBJ2-5, with D perhaps TRBD2 (8 bases). The length of the CDR3 is 16 residues. Germline V CDR1 and CDR2: MDHEN, SYDVKM. V was clipped by 1 base and J by 3 bases, with 15 bases between them. The CDR3: CASSLSGSGTEETQYF. The CDR3 DNA reads TGTGCCAGCAGTTTATCGGGTAGCGGGACAGAAGAGACCCAGTACTTC.

This clone was observed a handful of times. This sample also contains other DNA sequences that code for the same CDR3. This chain links TRBV5-1 with TRBJ2-6; weak D call: TRBD1 (6 bases). This CDR3 region has 16 residues. Per germline, CDR1 SGHRS and CDR2 YFSETQ. V shed 0 bases and J shed 4 bases, with 11 bases lying between them. Here the CDR3 DNA reads TGCGCCAGCAGCTTGGCCACAGGGCCCGGGGCCAACGTCCTGACTTTC. Translating gives CASSLATGPGANVLTF.

This clone has more than one count but fewer than ten. The chain employs TRBV2 and TRBJ1-2; D possibly corresponds to TRBD1 (5 bases). Germline CDR1 and CDR2: SNHLY and FYNNEI. V lost 6 bases and J 8 bases, leaving 10 bases between the germline ends. CDR3 size: 11 residues. The CDR3 bases are TGTGCCAGCAGGGCAGGGTACGGCTACACCTTC. Translation: CASRAGYGYTF. The full variable domain, in which reference TRBV2 and TRBJ1-2 provide the parts outside the CDR3, is EPEVTQTPSHQVTQMGQEVILRCVPISNHLYFYWYRQILGQKVEFLVSFYNNEISEKSEIFDDQFSVERPDGSNFTLKIRSTKLEDSAMYFCASRAGYGYTFGSGTRLTVV.

The chain carries TRBV7-2 and TRBJ2-1; TRBD2 aligns across 10 bases. This CDR3 has 13 residues. Germline values: CDR1 SGHTA, CDR2 FQGNSA. V was clipped by 1 base and J by 14 bases; unmatched bases: 5. The CDR3 protein is CASSLGLAGPEFF. CDR3 coding DNA: TGTGCCAGCAGCTTAGGACTAGCGGGTCCAGAGTTCTTC.

This chain joins TRBV27 and TRBJ1-4, with TRBD1 as a possible D gene (5 bases). Germline-derived CDR1 and CDR2 are MNHEY and SMNVEV (reference sequence). The CDR3 extends over 16 amino acids. Trimming took off 8 bases at V and 10 bases at J, with 26 bases between the two ends. The CDR3 DNA follows: TGTGCCAGCCGCACCCAGTCCGGGGGAATGGTCGGAAAACTGTTTTTT. Its protein is CASRTQSGGMVGKLFF. Using reference TRBV27 and TRBJ1-4 for the parts outside the CDR3, the full variable domain is EAQVTQNPRYLITVTGKKLTVTCSQNMNHEYMSWYRQDPGLGLRQIYYSMNVEVTDKGDVPEGYKVSRKEKRNFPLILESPSPNQTSLYFCASRTQSGGMVGKLFFGSGTQLSVL.

Only a few counts were recorded for this clone. The rearrangement joins TRBV27 to TRBJ2-6; D gene unclear. V lost 0 bases to trimming and J lost 0 bases, with 6 bases between them. CDR1 is MNHEY and CDR2 is SMNVEV in the germline V gene (reference sequence). This CDR3 has 16 residues. The CDR3 reads CASSLSISSGANVLTF. The CDR3 nucleotides read TGTGCCAGCAGTTTATCGATTAGCTCTGGGGCCAACGTCCTGACTTTC.

This clone was recorded only once. The chain has TRBV5-1 and TRBJ1-1; D gene ambiguous. This CDR3 contains 12 residues. Germline loops: CDR1 SGHRS, CDR2 YFSETQ. V lost 5 bases and J 7 bases, leaving 12 bases between the germline ends. Here the CDR3 DNA reads TGCGCCAGCAGAAAAAAAGCGGATGAAGCTTTCTTT. As protein: CASRKKADEAFF.

This clone was observed a few times. The chain is built from TRBV19 and TRBJ2-3; TRBD2 might be the D (5 bases). CDR3 size: 14 residues. V lost 7 bases and J lost 6, with 17 bases in between. Germline CDR1 and CDR2: LNHDA and SQIVND (reference sequence). This CDR3 is CASNSGEPGDTQYF. Written as DNA, the CDR3 is TGTGCCAGTAACAGCGGAGAGCCTGGCGATACGCAGTATTTT.

This clone has more than one count but fewer than ten. The V call is TRBV4-2, the J call TRBJ2-7; TRBD1 matches at 8 bases. Trimming took 11 bases from V and 6 from J; bases not matched to a gene: 9. Germline CDR1 LGHNA, CDR2 YNFKEQ. There are 12 residues in the CDR3. CDR3 sequence reads: CAAGDRISEQYF. DNA of the CDR3: TGTGCCGCCGGGGACAGGATCTCCGAGCAGTACTTC.